Below are 21 T cell receptor beta chains sequenced from a single sample in a study of blood T cell repertoires in COVID-19. The table came from immunoSEQ multiplex PCR; TCRdb's copy has only in-frame clones and leaves some out. The sample holds roughly 150,000 clones, around 89% seen once. Sequencing input: peripheral blood. The receptors here all came from a woman aged 55-69 years with active COVID-19.

This chain connects TRBV7-6 to TRBJ1-4; 7 bases match TRBD1. The CDR3 length is 17 residues. The J segment lost 0 bases and the V segment lost 5 bases, leaving 9 bases of the junction unmatched. Germline-derived CDR1 and CDR2 are SGHVS and FNYEAQ. CDR3 sequence: CASSPTTGQATNEKLFF. DNA of the CDR3: TGTGCCAGCAGCCCAACGACAGGGCAAGCAACTAATGAAAAACTGTTTTTT.

The J gene is TRBJ1-2, the V gene TRBV9, with 9 positions matching TRBD1. Trimming removed 4 bases from V and 4 bases from J; junction bases left unmatched: 11. Germline loops: CDR1 SGDLS, CDR2 YYNGEE. The CDR3 sequence is 16 residues long. CDR3 nucleotide sequence: TGTGCCAGCAGCCTTGGACAGGGGCCTGTCGGCTATGGCTACACCTTC. Protein product: CASSLGQGPVGYGYTF.

The V gene is TRBV7-9, the J gene TRBJ2-1; 11 nucleotides align to TRBD2. The ends lost 2 bases at V and 8 bases at J; junction bases unmatched: 8. The CDR3 totals 16 residues. CDR1 SEHNR and CDR2 FQNEAQ come from the germline V gene (reference sequence). The CDR3 sequence is CASSLPTSGSMYEQFF. CDR3 nucleotide sequence: TGTGCCAGCAGCTTACCAACTAGCGGGAGTATGTATGAGCAGTTCTTC.

The chain employs TRBV21-1 and TRBJ2-3; the D call in the table, TRBD1, was not verified against the DNA. TRBV21-1 is assigned pseudogene status. The CDR3 has 14 residues. Here the CDR3 DNA reads TGTGCCAGCAGGCCCGGTACAGGGCCAGATACGCAGTATTTT. It translates to CASRPGTGPDTQYF.

This clone was picked up one time. The rearrangement links TRBV7-2 to TRBJ1-4, with D perhaps TRBD1 (6 bases). CDR3 length: 15 amino acids. The germline V and J ends were trimmed by 1 base and 3 bases, with 9 bases remaining between them. Germline-derived CDR1 and CDR2 are SGHTA and FQGNSA. The CDR3 region is CASSLGGLANEKLFF. Written as DNA, the CDR3 is TGTGCCAGCAGCTTAGGGGGGCTCGCTAATGAAAAACTGTTTTTT.

The rearrangement links TRBV7-2 to TRBJ1-4; D ambiguous. The CDR3 has 14 amino acids. V dropped 2 bases and J dropped 8 bases, with 12 bases sitting between them. Germline V gene lookup returns CDR1 SGHTA and CDR2 FQGNSA. The CDR3 DNA follows: TGTGCCAGCAGCTTATCCCCGGGAGGGGAAAAACTGTTTTTT. Residues: CASSLSPGGEKLFF.

The V call is TRBV18, the J call TRBJ2-7; TRBD1 agrees at 7 bases. With 3 bases clipped from V and 2 bases from J, the junction kept 4 bases outside the gene matches. The CDR3 is 14 residues long. Germline V CDR1 and CDR2: KGHSH, LQKENI. The CDR3, as DNA: TGTGCCAGCTCACCCGGGACAGCCCCCTACGAGCAGTACTTC. Its translation is CASSPGTAPYEQYF.

The chain employs TRBV7-8 and TRBJ2-7; TRBD2 matches 10 bases. CDR1 is SGHVS and CDR2 is FQNEAQ in the germline V gene. CDR3 length: 15 residues. The V and J ends lost 6 bases and 6 bases, in that order; junction bases with no gene match: 11. CDR3 residues: CASSPPGAGGREQYF. The CDR3, as DNA: TGTGCCAGCAGTCCCCCAGGAGCGGGAGGGCGCGAGCAGTACTTC.

About this clone itself: This sample includes further DNA sequences coding for the same CDR3. This chain joins TRBV29-1 and TRBJ2-2; possible D gene TRBD2, 6 bases. Germline V gene lookup returns CDR1 SQVTM and CDR2 ANQGSEA. The CDR3 extends over 12 amino acids. The V and J ends lost 6 bases and 4 bases respectively, with 9 bases between them. The CDR3 loop reads CSVLRGTGELFF. The CDR3 region has the DNA TGCAGCGTCCTGCGGGGCACCGGGGAGCTGTTTTTT.

The chain has TRBV5-6 and TRBJ1-2; D gene unclear. V lost 0 bases and J lost 0, with 6 bases in between. CDR3 length: 14 residues. Germline V gene sequence: CDR1 SGHDT, CDR2 YYEEEE. The CDR3 region has the DNA TGTGCCAGCAGCTTGGGACTTACTAACTATGGCTACACCTTC. This translates into CASSLGLTNYGYTF.

The chain carries TRBV7-8 and TRBJ2-3, with 8 bases identical to TRBD1. Germline CDR1 reads SGHVS; CDR2 reads FQNEAQ. This CDR3 has 15 residues. Unmatched junction bases numbered 4, after V lost 2 bases and J lost 3 bases. The chain's CDR3 is CASSLQGALTDTQYF. The CDR3 DNA sequence: TGTGCCAGCAGCTTACAGGGGGCGCTTACAGATACGCAGTATTTT.

The chain has TRBV7-9 and TRBJ2-7; TRBD2 might be the D (6 bases). CDR1 SEHNR and CDR2 FQNEAQ come from the germline V gene (reference sequence). The CDR3 runs to 13 residues. The V and J ends lost 5 bases and 4 bases respectively, with 12 bases between them. CDR3 residues: CASSPGSKYEQYF. DNA of the CDR3: TGTGCCAGCAGCCCCGGGAGCAAGTACGAGCAGTACTTC.

This clone appeared once. The chain's CDR3 is CASSPGYDYGYTF. CDR3 coding DNA: TGTGCCAGCAGTCCGGGGTACGACTATGGCTACACCTTC. The genes are TRBV27 and TRBJ1-2; D ambiguous. Trimming shortened V by 5 bases and J by 3 bases, and 10 bases separated the two germline ends. In germline, CDR1 is MNHEY, CDR2 SMNVEV (reference sequence). The length of the CDR3 is 13 residues.

This sequence joins TRBV5-4 and TRBJ1-4, with 8 bases that match TRBD1. The CDR3 contains 15 residues. In germline, CDR1 is SGHNT, CDR2 YYREEE (reference sequence). J was trimmed by 3 bases and V by 3 bases; bases with no gene match: 4. The CDR3: CASSSAGGPNEKLFF. In DNA form, the CDR3 reads TGTGCCAGCAGCTCGGCAGGGGGCCCTAATGAAAAACTGTTTTTT.

The V and J genes are TRBV11-2 and TRBJ1-4; D call uncertain. The CDR3 runs 16 residues. Trimming took 1 base from V and 5 from J, leaving 14 bases between them. Germline CDR1 is SGHAT and CDR2 is FQNNGV. The CDR3 sequence: CASSLGFYSMNEKLFF. Here the CDR3 DNA reads TGTGCCAGCAGCTTAGGGTTCTATTCAATGAATGAAAAACTGTTTTTT. The entire variable domain, with the rest obtained from reference TRBV11-2 and TRBJ1-4, is as follows: EAGVAQSPRYKIIEKRQSVAFWCNPISGHATLYWYQQILGQGPKLLIQFQNNGVVDDSQLPKDRFSAERLKGVDSTLKIQPAKLEDSAVYLCASSLGFYSMNEKLFFGSGTQLSVL.

The V and J genes are TRBV7-9 and TRBJ1-3; D unresolved. V lost 0 bases, J lost 0 bases, and 9 bases lay in between. The CDR3 covers 16 residues. Germline V gives CDR1 SEHNR, CDR2 FQNEAQ (reference sequence). Written as DNA, the CDR3 is TGTGCCAGCAGCTTAGCCGGGGTTGTCTCTGGAAACACCATATATTTT. Translated, it gives CASSLAGVVSGNTIYF.

The chain uses TRBV28 and TRBJ2-7, with a possible D match to TRBD1 (7 bases). Germline V lookup: CDR1 MDHEN, CDR2 SYDVKM. V lost 6 bases, J lost 3 bases, and 15 bases lay in between. The CDR3 sequence is 14 residues long. The CDR3, as DNA: TGTGCCAGCAGCCCCCGACAGGGAGGCTACGAGCAGTACTTC. As protein: CASSPRQGGYEQYF.

This clone was counted once. The chain couples TRBV7-9 to TRBJ1-4, with 8 nucleotides matching TRBD1. V shed 5 bases, J shed 3 bases, and the junction held 5 bases outside the gene matches. Germline CDR1 SEHNR, CDR2 FQNEAQ (reference sequence). CDR3 length: 15 amino acids. The CDR3 protein is CASSTTQGANEKLFF. The DNA of the CDR3 is TGTGCCAGCAGCACAACACAGGGGGCTAATGAAAAACTGTTTTTT.

The chain combines TRBV6-5 with TRBJ1-6; the D gene is possibly TRBD1 (6 bases). The CDR3 length is 14 residues. Per the germline V gene, CDR1 is MNHEY and CDR2 is SVGAGI. Trimming stripped 7 bases from V and 6 bases from J, with 13 bases between. DNA of the CDR3: TGTGCCAGCACCACGGACAGTCTTAATTCACCCCTCCACTTT. Translation gives CASTTDSLNSPLHF.

V and J are TRBV6-6 and TRBJ1-2; D ambiguous. Per the germline V gene, CDR1 is MNHNY and CDR2 is SVGAGI (reference sequence). The ends were cut back, 6 bases at V and 8 bases at J, with 19 bases in the middle. This CDR3 region has 14 residues. This CDR3 is CASRKGTRGDGYTF. CDR3 nucleotides: TGTGCCAGCAGAAAGGGTACACGGGGAGACGGCTACACCTTC.

The chain has TRBV25-1 and TRBJ2-3; the match to TRBD2 covers 14 bases. J gave up 5 bases and V 6 bases, and 13 bases lay outside the gene matches. Germline lookup yields CDR1 MGHDK and CDR2 SYGVNS. CDR3 length equals 18 residues. The CDR3 DNA follows: TGTGCCAGCAGCGAGGGGACTAGCGGGAGCTGGGTCCGAGATACGCAGTATTTT. Translated, it gives CASSEGTSGSWVRDTQYF.